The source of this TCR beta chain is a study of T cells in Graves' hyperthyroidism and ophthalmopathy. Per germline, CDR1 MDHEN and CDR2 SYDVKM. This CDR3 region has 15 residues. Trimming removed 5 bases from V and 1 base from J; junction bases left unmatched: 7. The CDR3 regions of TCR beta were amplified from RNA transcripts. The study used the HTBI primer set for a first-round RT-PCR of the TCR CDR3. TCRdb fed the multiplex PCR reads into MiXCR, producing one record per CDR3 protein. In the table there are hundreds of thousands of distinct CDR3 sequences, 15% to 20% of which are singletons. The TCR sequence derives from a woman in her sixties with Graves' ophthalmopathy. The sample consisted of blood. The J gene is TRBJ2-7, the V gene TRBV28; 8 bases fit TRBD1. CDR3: CASSEDRDGSYEQYF. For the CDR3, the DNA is TGTGCCAGCAGTGAGGACAGGGACGGGTCCTACGAGCAGTACTTC. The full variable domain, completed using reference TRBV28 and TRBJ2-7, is DVKVTQSSRYLVKRTGEKVFLECVQDMDHENMFWYRQDPGLGLRLIYFSYDVKMKEKGDIPEGYSVSREKKERFSLILESASTNQTSMYLCASSEDRDGSYEQYFGPGTRLTVT.